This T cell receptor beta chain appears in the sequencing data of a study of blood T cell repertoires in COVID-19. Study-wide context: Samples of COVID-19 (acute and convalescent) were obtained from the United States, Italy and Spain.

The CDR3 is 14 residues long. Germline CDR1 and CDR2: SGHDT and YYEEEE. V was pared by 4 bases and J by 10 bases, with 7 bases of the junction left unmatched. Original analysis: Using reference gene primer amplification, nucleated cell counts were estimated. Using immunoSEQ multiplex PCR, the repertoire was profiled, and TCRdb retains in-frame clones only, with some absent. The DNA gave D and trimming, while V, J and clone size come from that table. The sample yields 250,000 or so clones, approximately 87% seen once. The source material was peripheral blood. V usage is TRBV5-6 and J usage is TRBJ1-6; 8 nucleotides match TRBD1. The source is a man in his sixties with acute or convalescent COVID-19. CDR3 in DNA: TGTGCCAGCAGCCCGCGGACAGGGCTGTCACCCCTCCACTTT. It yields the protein CASSPRTGLSPLHF. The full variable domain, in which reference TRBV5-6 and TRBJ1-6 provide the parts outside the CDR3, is DAGVTQSPTHLIKTRGQQVTLRCSPKSGHDTVSWYQQALGQGPQFIFQYYEEEERQRGNFPDRFSGHQFPNYSSELNVNALLLGDSALYLCASSPRTGLSPLHFGNGTRLTVT.